Shown below are 5 T cell receptor beta chains from a single sample sequenced in a study of cytomegalovirus exposure and HLA in healthy donors. The assay was immunoSEQ multiplex PCR, and TCRdb's table has in-frame clones only and misses some. The repertoire holds under 200,000 clones, about 88% seen once, with approximately 2.1% in the top ten. Sequences were obtained from PBMCs. The source of these receptors is a woman aged 18-35 years in good health and CMV-seronegative.

V usage is TRBV10-3 and J usage is TRBJ1-2; D remains ambiguous. Trimming took 0 bases from V and 5 from J, leaving 7 bases between them. The V gene's germline CDR1 is ENHRY and CDR2 SYGVKD. This CDR3 is built from 13 residues. DNA of the CDR3: TGTGCCATCAGTGAGTCGGGCCGTTATGGCTACACCTTC. Encoded protein: CAISESGRYGYTF.

This clone was seen more than once but under ten times. This chain uses TRBV7-9 with TRBJ2-7, with TRBD2 identical over 7 bases. The CDR3 is 14 residues long. CDR1 is SEHNR and CDR2 is FQNEAQ in the germline V gene (reference sequence). The V gene end was trimmed by 4 bases and the J gene end by 3 bases; junction bases not matched to a gene: 6. Written as DNA, the CDR3 is TGTGCCAGCAGCTCCCTATCTAGCGGCTACGAGCAGTACTTC. It translates to CASSSLSSGYEQYF.

The rearrangement joins TRBV2 to TRBJ2-7; 10 bases are a match to TRBD1. V trimming: 5 bases; J trimming: 5 bases; junction bases outside the gene matches: 9. This CDR3 has 15 amino acids. The germline V gene encodes CDR1 SNHLY and CDR2 FYNNEI. DNA of the CDR3: TGTGCCAGCAGTACCTTGGGACAGGGGAAGAACGAGCAGTACTTC. It specifies CASSTLGQGKNEQYF.

This sequence joins TRBV6-5 and TRBJ2-2; TRBD1 agrees at 7 bases. J gave up 6 bases and V 4 bases, and 5 bases lay outside the gene matches. This CDR3 is built from 14 residues. CDR1 MNHEY and CDR2 SVGAGI come from the germline V gene. Here the CDR3 DNA reads TGTGCCAGCAGTTTAACAGGGGAGTCCGGGGAGCTGTTTTTT. Its protein is CASSLTGESGELFF.

A single count supports this clone. This chain connects TRBV14 to TRBJ2-3, with 7 nucleotides matching TRBD2. Germline values: CDR1 SGHDN, CDR2 FVKESK. CDR3 length equals 16 residues. With 1 base clipped from V and 1 base from J, the junction kept 5 bases outside the gene matches. The CDR3 DNA reads TGTGCCAGCAGCCAAGTAGTAGCGGGTCGCACAGATACGCAGTATTTT. Translation gives CASSQVVAGRTDTQYF. The full variable domain, rest sourced from reference TRBV14 and TRBJ2-3, is EAGVTQFPSHSVIEKGQTVTLRCDPISGHDNLYWYRRVMGKEIKFLLHFVKESKQDESGMPNNRFLAERTGGTYSTLKVQPAELEDSGVYFCASSQVVAGRTDTQYFGPGTRLTVL.